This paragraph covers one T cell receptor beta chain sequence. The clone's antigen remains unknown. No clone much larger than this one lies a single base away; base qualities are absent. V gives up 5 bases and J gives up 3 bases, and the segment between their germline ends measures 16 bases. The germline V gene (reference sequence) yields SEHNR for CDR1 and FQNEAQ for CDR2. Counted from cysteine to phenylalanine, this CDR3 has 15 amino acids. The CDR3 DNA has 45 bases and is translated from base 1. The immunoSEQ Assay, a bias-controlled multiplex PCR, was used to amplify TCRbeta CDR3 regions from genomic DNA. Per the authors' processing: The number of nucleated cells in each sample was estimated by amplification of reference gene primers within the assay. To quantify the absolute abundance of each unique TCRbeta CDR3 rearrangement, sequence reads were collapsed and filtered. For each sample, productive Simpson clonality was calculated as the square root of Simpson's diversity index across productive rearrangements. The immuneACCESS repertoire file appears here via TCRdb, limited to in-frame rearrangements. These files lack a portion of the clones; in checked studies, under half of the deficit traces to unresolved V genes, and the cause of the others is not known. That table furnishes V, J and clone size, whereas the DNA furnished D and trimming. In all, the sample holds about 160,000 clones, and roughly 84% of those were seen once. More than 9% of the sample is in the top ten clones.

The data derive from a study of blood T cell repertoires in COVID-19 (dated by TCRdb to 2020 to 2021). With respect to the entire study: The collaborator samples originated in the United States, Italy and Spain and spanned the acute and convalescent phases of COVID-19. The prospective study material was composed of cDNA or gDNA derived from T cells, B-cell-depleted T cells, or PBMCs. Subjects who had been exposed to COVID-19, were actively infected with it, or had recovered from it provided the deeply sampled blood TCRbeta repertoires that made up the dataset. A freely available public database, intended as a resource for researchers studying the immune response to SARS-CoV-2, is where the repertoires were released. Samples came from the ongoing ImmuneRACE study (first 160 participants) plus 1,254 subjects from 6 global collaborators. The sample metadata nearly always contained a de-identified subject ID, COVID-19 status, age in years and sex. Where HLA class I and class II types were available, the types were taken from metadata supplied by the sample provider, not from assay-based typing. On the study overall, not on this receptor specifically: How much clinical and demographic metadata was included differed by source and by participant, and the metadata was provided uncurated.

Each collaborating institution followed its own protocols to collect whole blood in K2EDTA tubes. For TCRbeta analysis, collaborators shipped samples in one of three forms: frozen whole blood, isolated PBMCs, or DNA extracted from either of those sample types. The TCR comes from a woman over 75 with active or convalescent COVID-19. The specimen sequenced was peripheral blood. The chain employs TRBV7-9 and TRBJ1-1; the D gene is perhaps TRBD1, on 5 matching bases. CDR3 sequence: CASSAPGRADTEAFF. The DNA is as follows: TGTGCCAGCAGCGCCCCCGGCAGGGCGGACACTGAAGCTTTCTTT.